A single sample gave rise to the 26 T cell receptor beta chains below, sequenced in a study of cytomegalovirus exposure and HLA in healthy donors. PCR was performed using 60 Vbeta and 13 Jbeta primers. Assay used: immunoSEQ multiplex PCR; TCRdb lists only in-frame clones, some missing. The sample yields 150,000 or so clones, about four fifths seen once. The sequenced material came from PBMCs. The receptors stem from a male donor in good health and CMV-seropositive.

V and J are TRBV6-5 and TRBJ1-1; D is possibly TRBD1 (5 bases). The CDR3 has 14 amino acids. The germline V and J ends were trimmed by 6 bases and 4 bases, with 15 bases remaining between them. Per germline, CDR1 MNHEY and CDR2 SVGAGI. The CDR3 nucleotides are TGTGCCAGCAGACCCAGGGCCCTGGTCACTGAAGCTTTCTTT. Amino acids: CASRPRALVTEAFF.

The chain carries TRBV20-1 and TRBJ2-7; weak D call: TRBD2 (6 bases). The CDR3 extends over 11 amino acids. The V gene lost 5 bases and the J gene lost 4 bases, with 9 bases spanning the gap. CDR1 and CDR2 (germline): DFQATT, SNEGSKA (reference sequence). This chain's CDR3 is CSALTRYEQYF. The CDR3 DNA reads TGCAGTGCTCTGACTAGATACGAGCAGTACTTC.

The gene calls are TRBV5-8 and TRBJ2-7, with D tentatively TRBD1 (6 bases). Trimming shortened V by 7 bases and J by 3 bases, and 20 bases separated the two germline ends. The CDR3 loop spans 15 amino acids. Germline V gene data show CDR1 as SGHTS and CDR2 as YDEGEE. The CDR3 coding sequence is TGTGCCAGCGGTACATTCGGTGGGGGCCTCTACGAGCAGTACTTC. Residues: CASGTFGGGLYEQYF.

The V call is TRBV7-9, the J call TRBJ2-1, with 10 bases identical to TRBD2. V was clipped by 7 bases and J by 5 bases; unmatched bases: 17. The CDR3 spans 18 residues. Per germline, CDR1 SEHNR and CDR2 FQNEAQ (reference sequence). The CDR3 region has the DNA TGTGCCAGCAACCCTTCTGGGCTAGCGGGAGAGGGCAACAATGAGCAGTTCTTC. Translated: CASNPSGLAGEGNNEQFF.

The rearrangement uses TRBV28 and TRBJ1-2; D may be TRBD1 (5 bases). Per the germline V gene, CDR1 is MDHEN and CDR2 is SYDVKM. The CDR3 has 14 amino acids. V was clipped by 6 bases and J by 4 bases, with 15 bases between them. Written as DNA, the CDR3 is TGTGCCAGCAGCCCAGACAGCTCTTCCTATGGCTACACCTTC. This encodes CASSPDSSSYGYTF.

The rearrangement uses TRBV30 and TRBJ2-3, with TRBD2 matching over 11 bases. Germline trimming cut 8 bases from V and 3 bases from J; bases unmatched to any gene: 4. The CDR3 consists of 13 residues. In germline, CDR1 is GTSNPN, CDR2 SVGIG (reference sequence). In DNA form, the CDR3 reads TGTGCCGGATCTAGCGGGGGGACAGATACGCAGTATTTT. It codes for CAGSSGGTDTQYF.

V gene TRBV5-1 combines with J gene TRBJ2-3, with 8 positions matching TRBD2. Germline CDR1 reads SGHRS; CDR2 reads YFSETQ. The CDR3 loop spans 15 amino acids. V lost 2 bases and J lost 2; bases outside the gene matches: 4. CDR3 nucleotide sequence: TGCGCCAGCAGCTTCTCGACTAGCGTCACAGATACGCAGTATTTT. Translation: CASSFSTSVTDTQYF.

The rearrangement uses TRBV18 and TRBJ2-7; D remains unclear. CDR3 length equals 13 residues. Trimming shortened V by 6 bases and J by 1 base, and 10 bases separated the two germline ends. The germline gives CDR1 KGHSH, CDR2 LQKENI. The DNA for the CDR3 is TGTGCCAGCTCGCCCGACAAATCCTACGAGCAGTACTTC. Amino acids: CASSPDKSYEQYF. Drawing the rest from reference TRBV18 and TRBJ2-7, the complete variable domain is NAGVMQNPRHLVRRRGQEARLRCSPMKGHSHVYWYRQLPEEGLKFMVYLQKENIIDESGMPKERFSAEFPKEGPSILRIQQVVRGDSAAYFCASSPDKSYEQYFGPGTRLTVT.

In its sample, this clone was seen a few times. The chain recombines TRBV30 with TRBJ1-2; the match to TRBD1 covers 7 bases. The length of the CDR3 is 14 residues. Germline V lookup: CDR1 GTSNPN, CDR2 SVGIG (reference sequence). The V and J ends lost 1 base and 6 bases, in that order; junction bases with no gene match: 8. The CDR3 is CAWSAQQGRHGYTF. The CDR3 DNA reads as TGTGCCTGGAGTGCCCAACAGGGGAGGCATGGCTACACCTTC.

Of note for this clone: One end of the junction fails to match germline, which may point to a read error. The chain joins TRBV7-2 to TRBJ2-7; 9 bases line up with TRBD2. The CDR3 spans 13 residues. Looked up from germline, CDR1 is SGHTA and CDR2 is FQGNSA. The CDR3 bases are TGTGCCAGCAGATTAGCGGGAGTGGGTGAGCAGTACTTC. It codes for CASRLAGVGEQYF.

This clone showed up just once. The chain combines TRBV28 with TRBJ1-5; D remains unclear. Germline lookup yields CDR1 MDHEN and CDR2 SYDVKM. V lost 6 bases and J 0 bases, leaving 12 bases between the germline ends. The CDR3 is 15 residues long. The CDR3 DNA sequence: TGTGCCAGCAGAAACACACCTTATAGCAATCAGCCCCAGCATTTT. The encoded protein is CASRNTPYSNQPQHF.

The V and J genes are TRBV11-2 and TRBJ2-3; the match to TRBD1 covers 9 bases. J was trimmed by 2 bases and V by 1 base; bases with no gene match: 10. The CDR3 extends over 18 amino acids. Germline V gene sequence: CDR1 SGHAT, CDR2 FQNNGV. In DNA form, the CDR3 reads TGTGCCAGCAGCTTAGTGGTAGGACAGGGGACCGACACAGATACGCAGTATTTT. This codes for CASSLVVGQGTDTDTQYF.

This chain uses TRBV4-1 with TRBJ2-7; D remains unclear. The germline V and J ends were trimmed by 3 bases and 0 bases, with 12 bases remaining between them. The CDR3 is made up of 15 amino acids. Germline V gives CDR1 MGHRA, CDR2 YSYEKL. The CDR3 DNA is TGCGCCAGCAGCCAGGAGATGCTTAGCTCCTACGAGCAGTACTTC. Protein sequence: CASSQEMLSSYEQYF.

This clone was detected once. V gene TRBV27 combines with J gene TRBJ2-1, with 9 positions matching TRBD2. With V trimmed by 5 bases and J by 1 base, 9 bases remained unmatched. The CDR3 extends over 17 amino acids. Per germline, CDR1 MNHEY and CDR2 SMNVEV (reference sequence). CDR3 loop: CASSLQRTSVSYNEQFF. CDR3 bases: TGTGCCAGCAGTCTCCAAAGGACTAGCGTATCCTACAATGAGCAGTTCTTC.

This chain joins TRBV7-2 and TRBJ2-5; the D gene is possibly TRBD2 (6 bases). The CDR3 runs to 15 residues. The germline CDR1 and CDR2 sequences are SGHTA and FQGNSA. Trimming left V 3 bases short and J 0 bases short, with 11 bases between. CDR3 sequence (DNA): TGTGCCAGCAGCTTCGGGGGATGGTACCAAGAGACCCAGTACTTC. It specifies CASSFGGWYQETQYF.

This clone was recorded once. This rearrangement joins TRBV30 to TRBJ1-1; TRBD1 matches at 7 bases. The V and J ends lost 3 bases and 6 bases, in that order; junction bases with no gene match: 7. The germline V gene has CDR1 GTSNPN and CDR2 SVGIG (reference sequence). This CDR3 spans 13 amino acids. Here the CDR3 reads CAWRTGSSAEAFF. The CDR3 DNA is TGTGCCTGGAGGACAGGGTCATCCGCTGAAGCTTTCTTT.

This chain links TRBV5-6 with TRBJ2-1, with 8 bases identical to TRBD2. With V trimmed by 1 base and J by 9 bases, 15 bases remained unmatched. This CDR3 is 17 amino acids long. The germline V gene has CDR1 SGHDT and CDR2 YYEEEE. This CDR3 is CASSLPGGLGLRGEQFF. The CDR3 DNA follows: TGTGCCAGCAGCTTGCCCGGGGGACTAGGCCTTAGGGGTGAGCAGTTCTTC.

The chain links TRBV28 to TRBJ2-7, with TRBD1 identical over 9 bases. The CDR3 is 13 amino acids. Germline V gene sequence: CDR1 MDHEN, CDR2 SYDVKM. V dropped 7 bases and J dropped 4; count of bases not matched to a gene: 5. The CDR3 DNA reads as TGTGCCAGCACCTGGACAGGGGTATACGAGCAGTACTTC. This encodes CASTWTGVYEQYF.

The chain has TRBV6-1 and TRBJ1-2; TRBD1 matches at 7 bases. The junction had 1 base not matched to a gene; V was cut back by 3 bases and J by 0 bases. The CDR3 loop spans 14 amino acids. CDR1 is MNHNS and CDR2 is SASEGT in the germline V gene. CDR3 nucleotides: TGTGCCAGCAGTGACAGGGGGGCTAACTATGGCTACACCTTC. This sequence encodes CASSDRGANYGYTF.

The chain recombines TRBV30 with TRBJ1-2, with D possibly matching TRBD1 (5 bases). Germline CDR1 is GTSNPN and CDR2 is SVGIG (reference sequence). The CDR3 covers 13 residues. The ends were cut back, 3 bases at V and 8 bases at J, with 16 bases in the middle. CDR3 nucleotide sequence: TGTGCCTGGAGCATTCAGGGTCGTGAAGGCTACACCTTC. This sequence encodes CAWSIQGREGYTF.

V gene TRBV14 combines with J gene TRBJ2-5; possible D gene TRBD1, 6 bases. The CDR3 is 16 amino acids. Trimming removed 5 bases at V and 7 bases at J, with 23 bases between. The germline gives CDR1 SGHDN, CDR2 FVKESK. This CDR3 is CASSSFYPGTQGTQYF. The CDR3 region has the DNA TGTGCCAGCAGCTCTTTTTATCCCGGGACACAGGGGACCCAGTACTTC. Full variable domain (missing parts from reference TRBV14 and TRBJ2-5): EAGVTQFPSHSVIEKGQTVTLRCDPISGHDNLYWYRRVMGKEIKFLLHFVKESKQDESGMPNNRFLAERTGGTYSTLKVQPAELEDSGVYFCASSSFYPGTQGTQYFGPGTRLLVL.

This clone was recorded once. The V gene is TRBV11-2, the J gene TRBJ2-1, with D possibly matching TRBD2 (5 bases). The V end lost 2 bases, the J end lost 4 bases, and 12 bases lay between the germline ends. This CDR3 comprises 15 residues. CDR1 and CDR2 from the germline V gene are SGHAT and FQNNGV. This chain's CDR3 is CASSLSPSFYNEQFF. CDR3 nucleotides: TGTGCCAGCAGCTTATCCCCTAGCTTTTACAATGAGCAGTTCTTC.

V is TRBV5-1 and J is TRBJ1-1; the match to TRBD1 covers 8 bases. V was pared by 0 bases and J by 4 bases, with 11 bases of the junction left unmatched. Germline-derived CDR1 and CDR2 are SGHRS and YFSETQ. The CDR3 is 17 amino acids. The CDR3 nucleotides are TGCGCCAGCAGCTTGGCATGGCAGGGGGCGGAGGGCACTGAAGCTTTCTTT. Its protein product is CASSLAWQGAEGTEAFF.

This clone was observed a handful of times. The chain couples TRBV7-6 to TRBJ2-7; no definite D call. CDR1 and CDR2 (germline): SGHVS, FNYEAQ. V was shortened by 1 base and J by 5 bases, with 9 bases between the two germline ends. This CDR3 has 13 amino acids. The DNA of the CDR3 is TGTGCCAGCAGCTTAGTGCCGCAGGACGAGCAGTACTTC. Translating it yields CASSLVPQDEQYF.

CDR3 nucleotides: TGTGCCAGCAGTGAAGTAGGGGGCCTCGCGGTTCTCAACTATGGCTACACCTTC. Protein: CASSEVGGLAVLNYGYTF. This chain joins TRBV2 and TRBJ1-2, with 7 bases that match TRBD1. The length of the CDR3 is 18 residues. Trimming cost V 1 base and J 2 bases; bases outside gene matches: 13. CDR1 is SNHLY and CDR2 is FYNNEI in the germline V gene.

The V gene is TRBV19, the J gene TRBJ1-1, with 7 bases fitting TRBD1. The J segment lost 8 bases and the V segment lost 5 bases, leaving 5 bases of the junction unmatched. The CDR3 is 12 residues long. Germline loops: CDR1 LNHDA, CDR2 SQIVND (reference sequence). This CDR3 is CASSSGGQEAFF. The CDR3 DNA reads TGTGCCAGTAGTTCAGGGGGACAGGAAGCTTTCTTT. The variable domain in full, completed from reference TRBV19 and TRBJ1-1, reads DGGITQSPKYLFRKEGQNVTLSCEQNLNHDAMYWYRQDPGQGLRLIYYSQIVNDFQKGDIAEGYSVSREKKESFPLTVTSAQKNPTAFYLCASSSGGQEAFFGQGTRLTVV.